These 29 T cell receptor beta chains were all obtained from the same sample, sequenced in a study of blood T cell repertoires in COVID-19. TCRdb's table, derived via immunoSEQ multiplex PCR, lists solely in-frame clones and lacks some. The sample comprises approximately 240,000 clones, over 75% of which are singletons, and 2% to 2.5% rests with the top ten. Sequencing was done on a sample of peripheral blood. Source of these receptors: a woman between 40 and 50 years old who had recovered from COVID-19.

The J gene is TRBJ1-2, the V gene TRBV5-4, with 8 bases fitting TRBD1. There are 14 residues in the CDR3. Losses at the gene ends were 7 bases for V and 4 bases for J; bases not matched to a gene: 9. CDR1 and CDR2 (germline): SGHNT, YYREEE (reference sequence). This CDR3 reads CASAETGVGYGYTF. The DNA of the CDR3 is TGTGCCAGCGCCGAGACAGGGGTCGGCTATGGCTACACCTTC.

J is TRBJ1-2 and V is TRBV19; the D is unclear. Trimming removed 3 bases from V and 1 base from J, with 15 bases in between. Germline V CDR1 and CDR2: LNHDA, SQIVND (reference sequence). The CDR3 sequence is 16 residues long. In DNA form, the CDR3 reads TGTGCCAGTAGTATTTCGGGAGACCTGAGTAACTATGGCTACACCTTC. Translating it yields CASSISGDLSNYGYTF. Filled out from reference TRBV19 and TRBJ1-2, the complete variable domain reads DGGITQSPKYLFRKEGQNVTLSCEQNLNHDAMYWYRQDPGQGLRLIYYSQIVNDFQKGDIAEGYSVSREKKESFPLTVTSAQKNPTAFYLCASSISGDLSNYGYTFGSGTRLTVV.

The V call is TRBV9, the J call TRBJ2-6; D is uncertain. The length of the CDR3 is 15 residues. Germline CDR1 reads SGDLS; CDR2 reads YYNGEE. V gave up 2 bases and J gave up 0 bases, with 6 bases separating them. The CDR3 protein is CASSVQNSGANVLTF. The CDR3 nucleotides are TGTGCCAGCAGCGTTCAAAACTCTGGGGCCAACGTCCTGACTTTC.

The V and J genes are TRBV7-6 and TRBJ2-1, with a weak D call TRBD2 (5 bases). V was shortened by 8 bases and J by 0 bases, with 8 bases between the two germline ends. CDR1 is SGHVS and CDR2 is FNYEAQ in the germline V gene. This CDR3 is built from 13 residues. CDR3 DNA: TGTGCCAGCTCGGGGAGCTCCTACAATGAGCAGTTCTTC. Translating gives CASSGSSYNEQFF.

The rearrangement uses TRBV14 and TRBJ2-1, with D possibly being TRBD2 (6 bases). CDR1 is SGHDN, CDR2 FVKESK, per germline. The V and J ends lost 0 bases and 9 bases respectively, with 21 bases between them. The CDR3 is made up of 17 amino acids. The CDR3 is CASSQDPRERNILEQFF. The CDR3 DNA follows: TGTGCCAGCAGCCAAGATCCCCGGGAGCGGAATATTCTTGAGCAGTTCTTC.

This chain links TRBV30 with TRBJ2-2, with D perhaps TRBD2 (5 bases). The CDR3 has 13 residues. Germline V lookup: CDR1 GTSNPN, CDR2 SVGIG (reference sequence). V was shortened by 4 bases and J by 7 bases, with 13 bases between the two germline ends. The CDR3 region is CAWIQRAGGELFF. The CDR3 nucleotides read TGTGCCTGGATTCAAAGGGCGGGCGGGGAGCTGTTTTTT.

This clone was found a few times. The V gene is TRBV11-2, the J gene TRBJ1-5; the D is unclear. The V gene's germline CDR1 is SGHAT and CDR2 FQNNGV. The V end lost 1 base, the J end lost 4 bases, and 5 bases lay between the germline ends. The CDR3 loop spans 13 amino acids. The CDR3 reads CASSLAENQPQHF. As DNA, the CDR3 is TGTGCCAGCAGCTTAGCCGAGAATCAGCCCCAGCATTTT.

V gene TRBV19 combines with J gene TRBJ2-2, with TRBD1 as a possible D gene (6 bases). Germline V gives CDR1 LNHDA, CDR2 SQIVND (reference sequence). This CDR3 region has 14 residues. V was clipped by 3 bases and J by 7 bases, with 12 bases between them. CDR3 DNA: TGTGCCAGTAGTATTGGACAGTACATCGGGGAGCTGTTTTTT. Protein: CASSIGQYIGELFF.

The gene calls are TRBV20-1 and TRBJ2-7; D might be TRBD2 (7 bases). The CDR3 contains 15 residues. Trimming left V 3 bases short and J 1 base short, with 16 bases between. Germline values: CDR1 DFQATT, CDR2 SNEGSKA (reference sequence). The CDR3 region has the DNA TGCAGTGCTAGTACGAGGGGGGGAGGGTCCTACGAGCAGTACTTC. This codes for CSASTRGGGSYEQYF.

A single count supports this clone. The chain has TRBV18 and TRBJ2-1; D is unresolved. Deletions cut 0 bases from V and 9 bases from J, with 12 bases between. Germline V gene data show CDR1 as KGHSH and CDR2 as LQKENI. The CDR3 covers 14 residues. In DNA, the CDR3 is TGTGCCAGCTCACCACCGGTTTCTCAGATTGAGCAGTTCTTC. Amino acid sequence: CASSPPVSQIEQFF.

The CDR3 reads CASSLSDSGNTIYF. CDR3 DNA sequence: TGTGCCAGCAGCTTGAGTGATTCTGGAAACACCATATATTTT. V is TRBV7-9 and J is TRBJ1-3; D gene ambiguous. Germline values: CDR1 SEHNR, CDR2 FQNEAQ (reference sequence). The CDR3 spans 14 residues. The germline V and J ends were trimmed by 3 bases and 1 base, with 7 bases remaining between them.

This chain joins TRBV7-2 and TRBJ1-2; no clear D. Germline CDR1 SGHTA, CDR2 FQGNSA. The V end lost 1 base, the J end lost 2 bases, and 5 bases lay between the germline ends. This CDR3 is built from 13 residues. The CDR3 DNA is TGTGCCAGCAGCTTAGACGGGAACTATGGCTACACCTTC. This sequence encodes CASSLDGNYGYTF.

This chain uses TRBV5-5 with TRBJ1-4; TRBD1 might be the D (5 bases). V lost 0 bases and J lost 7, with 10 bases in between. The CDR3 is 14 amino acids. Per the germline V gene, CDR1 is SGHKS and CDR2 is YYEKEE (reference sequence). The CDR3 is CASSLGQPAEKLFF. The DNA of the CDR3 is TGTGCCAGCAGCTTGGGACAGCCTGCTGAAAAACTGTTTTTT.

This sequence joins TRBV5-4 and TRBJ2-1; 13 bases line up with TRBD2. The CDR3 length is 15 residues. From germline, CDR1 is SGHNT and CDR2 YYREEE (reference sequence). The junction had 7 bases not matched to a gene; V was cut back by 6 bases and J by 7 bases. Here the CDR3 DNA reads TGTGCCAGCACCCAGGGACTAGCGGGGACTAATGAGCAGTTCTTC. This codes for CASTQGLAGTNEQFF. Full variable domain (remainder filled in from reference TRBV5-4 and TRBJ2-1): ETGVTQSPTHLIKTRGQQVTLRCSSQSGHNTVSWYQQALGQGPQFIFQYYREEENGRGNFPPRFSGLQFPNYSSELNVNALELDDSALYLCASTQGLAGTNEQFFGPGTRLTVL.

This clone occurred a few times. This chain links TRBV19 with TRBJ1-5; the D is unclear. CDR3 size: 14 residues. V was shortened by 3 bases and J by 1 base, with 7 bases between the two germline ends. Germline V gene data show CDR1 as LNHDA and CDR2 as SQIVND (reference sequence). The CDR3 sequence: CASSITTSNQPQHF. DNA for the CDR3: TGTGCCAGTAGTATTACGACAAGCAATCAGCCCCAGCATTTT.

The chain couples TRBV14 to TRBJ2-1; TRBD2 might be the D (7 bases). V shed 8 bases and J shed 6 bases, with 20 bases lying between them. The CDR3 has 15 residues. Germline values: CDR1 SGHDN, CDR2 FVKESK. The CDR3 reads CASAKVGGPINEQFF. The CDR3 DNA reads TGTGCCAGCGCAAAAGTGGGGGGGCCAATCAATGAGCAGTTCTTC.

The V and J genes are TRBV15 and TRBJ2-6; D not certain. CDR3 length: 15 residues. Between the trimmed V and J ends, which lost 3 bases and 0 bases, there was a span of 6 bases. CDR1 and CDR2 from the germline V gene are LNHNV and YYDKDF (reference sequence). The CDR3 nucleotides are TGTGCCACCAGCAGTACAGACTCTGGGGCCAACGTCCTGACTTTC. It encodes CATSSTDSGANVLTF. The complete variable domain, with remaining parts taken from reference TRBV15 and TRBJ2-6, reads DAMVIQNPRYQVTQFGKPVTLSCSQTLNHNVMYWYQQKSSQAPKLLFHYYDKDFNNEADTPDNFQSRRPNTSFCFLDIRSPGLGDTAMYLCATSSTDSGANVLTFGAGSRLTVL.

The chain combines TRBV5-4 with TRBJ2-5; possible D gene TRBD2, 6 bases. V was pared by 4 bases and J by 2 bases, with 18 bases between. There are 16 residues in the CDR3. Per germline, CDR1 SGHNT and CDR2 YYREEE (reference sequence). This CDR3 reads CASSDRAQRVQETQYF. CDR3 bases: TGTGCCAGCAGCGACAGAGCACAGCGGGTTCAAGAGACCCAGTACTTC. Filled out from reference TRBV5-4 and TRBJ2-5, the complete variable domain reads ETGVTQSPTHLIKTRGQQVTLRCSSQSGHNTVSWYQQALGQGPQFIFQYYREEENGRGNFPPRFSGLQFPNYSSELNVNALELDDSALYLCASSDRAQRVQETQYFGPGTRLLVL.

The chain is built from TRBV5-1 and TRBJ2-3; 13 bases line up with TRBD2. The CDR3 extends over 17 amino acids. J was trimmed by 2 bases and V by 4 bases; bases with no gene match: 7. Germline assignment: CDR1 SGHRS and CDR2 YFSETQ. As DNA, the CDR3 is TGCGCCAGCAGCCATGGACTAGCGGGGGCCTACACAGATACGCAGTATTTT. This encodes CASSHGLAGAYTDTQYF.

This clone was recorded only once. V usage is TRBV19 and J usage is TRBJ2-7, with a tentative D call TRBD1 (5 bases). V shed 6 bases and J shed 2 bases, with 8 bases lying between them. The CDR3 is 12 residues long. CDR1 is LNHDA and CDR2 is SQIVND in the germline V gene (reference sequence). Here the CDR3 reads CASSPGPYEQYF. CDR3 bases: TGTGCCAGTAGCCCAGGGCCCTACGAGCAGTACTTC.

This rearrangement joins TRBV27 to TRBJ2-7; 7 bases are a match to TRBD2. The V and J ends lost 2 bases and 2 bases, in that order; junction bases with no gene match: 6. CDR1 MNHEY and CDR2 SMNVEV come from the germline V gene (reference sequence). The CDR3 consists of 15 residues. DNA of the CDR3: TGTGCCAGCAGTTTACGCGGGAGTGCCCCCTACGAGCAGTACTTC. Amino acids: CASSLRGSAPYEQYF.

As to this clone: Other DNA sequences of this sample code for an identical CDR3. The rearrangement uses TRBV19 and TRBJ1-2, with D possibly matching TRBD1 (5 bases). Germline CDR1 reads LNHDA; CDR2 reads SQIVND (reference sequence). V lost 3 bases to trimming and J lost 3 bases, with 8 bases between them. This CDR3 comprises 13 residues. CDR3 protein: CASSILGDYGYTF. The CDR3, as DNA: TGTGCCAGTAGTATTCTAGGGGACTATGGCTACACCTTC.

The chain couples TRBV5-5 to TRBJ1-2, with D maybe TRBD1 (6 bases). This CDR3 spans 15 amino acids. CDR1 and CDR2 from the germline V gene are SGHKS and YYEKEE (reference sequence). The ends were cut back, 3 bases at V and 7 bases at J, with 19 bases in the middle. The CDR3 sequence is CASSSSLDRMGGYTF. CDR3 nucleotide sequence: TGTGCCAGCAGCTCGAGCCTAGACAGGATGGGTGGCTACACCTTC. Full variable domain (outside the CDR3, taken from reference TRBV5-5 and TRBJ1-2): DAGVTQSPTHLIKTRGQQVTLRCSPISGHKSVSWYQQVLGQGPQFIFQYYEKEERGRGNFPDRFSARQFPNYSSELNVNALLLGDSALYLCASSSSLDRMGGYTFGSGTRLTVV.

This clone is a singleton in its sample. The chain links TRBV27 to TRBJ2-1; TRBD2 agrees at 8 bases. The CDR3 has 16 residues. The J segment lost 0 bases and the V segment lost 10 bases, leaving 11 bases of the junction unmatched. The germline V gene encodes CDR1 MNHEY and CDR2 SMNVEV (reference sequence). The CDR3 DNA reads TGTGCCACCTCCAGGGGAGCGGGGGTCTCCTACAATGAGCAGTTCTTC. It encodes CATSRGAGVSYNEQFF.

This sequence joins TRBV4-2 and TRBJ1-5; TRBD1 matches at 11 bases. V was clipped by 4 bases and J by 8 bases; unmatched bases: 16. The CDR3 runs 18 residues. Germline V gene data show CDR1 as LGHNA and CDR2 as YNFKEQ. Written as DNA, the CDR3 is TGTGCCAGCAGCCCCTTAGCCCGGACAGGGGGCGGGAAAGAGCCCCAGCATTTT. Translation gives CASSPLARTGGGKEPQHF.

The CDR3 bases are TGTGCCAGCAGCCAGGGCCTGAGCAATCAGCCCCAGCATTTT. As protein: CASSQGLSNQPQHF. The chain joins TRBV16 to TRBJ1-5; no clear D. Germline CDR1 KGHSY, CDR2 FQNENV. CDR3 length: 14 residues. The germline V and J ends were trimmed by 3 bases and 1 base, with 7 bases remaining between them.

The chain joins TRBV6-5 to TRBJ1-3, with TRBD1 as a possible D gene (5 bases). Trimming pared 5 bases from V and 2 bases from J, leaving 10 bases between. The V gene's germline CDR1 is MNHEY and CDR2 SVGAGI. CDR3 size: 14 residues. CDR3 sequence (DNA): TGTGCCAGCAGTCCTCGGACACCTGGAAACACCATATATTTT. Its translation: CASSPRTPGNTIYF.

The V gene is TRBV11-3, the J gene TRBJ1-3; no clear D. CDR3 length equals 14 residues. V dropped 5 bases and J dropped 0 bases, with 8 bases sitting between them. CDR1 is SGHNT, CDR2 YENEEA, per germline. CDR3 nucleotides: TGTGCCAGCAGCCCGTCAGTCTCTGGAAACACCATATATTTT. Translated, it gives CASSPSVSGNTIYF.

In this sample, this clone turned up once. J is TRBJ2-7 and V is TRBV7-2; tentatively, D is TRBD1 (5 bases). V shed 2 bases and J shed 6 bases, with 8 bases lying between them. There are 12 residues in the CDR3. Germline V gives CDR1 SGHTA, CDR2 FQGNSA. CDR3 nucleotides: TGTGCCAGCAGCTTATACAGGTCCGAGCAGTACTTC. This sequence encodes CASSLYRSEQYF.